Following are 28 T cell receptor beta chains from one sample sequenced in a study of Ad26.COV2.S vaccination and SARS-CoV-2 variants. Using immunoSEQ multiplex PCR, the repertoire was profiled, and TCRdb retains in-frame clones only, with some absent. The table lists roughly 400,000 clones, around 91% of them singletons, with 1.9% in the top ten. Regarding treatment: 15 to 20 received Ad26.COV2.S at low or high dose, single or two shots; roughly 5 received placebo; per-sample allocation not given. Repertoires come from day 63 after the first vaccine or placebo injection. The specimen comprised peripheral blood, sampled in a trial of Ad26.COV2.S vaccine versus placebo. Every receptor here comes from a person between 18 and 65 years old who received the Ad26.COV2.S COVID-19 vaccine or a placebo.

V is TRBV30 and J is TRBJ2-7; TRBD1 aligns across 10 bases. The CDR3 has 13 amino acids. From germline, CDR1 is GTSNPN and CDR2 SVGIG (reference sequence). Trimming cost V 5 bases and J 2 bases; bases outside gene matches: 3. CDR3 DNA: TGTGCCTGGGGGACAGGGGCTACCTACGAGCAGTACTTC. It encodes CAWGTGATYEQYF. The full variable domain, completed using reference TRBV30 and TRBJ2-7, is SQTIHQWPATLVQPVGSPLSLECTVEGTSNPNLYWYRQAAGRGLQLLFYSVGIGQISSEVPQNLSASRPQDRQFILSSKKLLLSDSGFYLCAWGTGATYEQYFGPGTRLTVT.

V is TRBV9 and J is TRBJ2-1; TRBD2 might be the D (5 bases). Germline V lookup: CDR1 SGDLS, CDR2 YYNGEE. The CDR3 is 15 residues long. The ends were cut back, 1 base at V and 6 bases at J, with 14 bases in the middle. The CDR3 here is CASSVKSGPGNEQFF. CDR3 in DNA: TGTGCCAGCAGCGTAAAGAGCGGTCCTGGCAATGAGCAGTTCTTC.

V is TRBV3-1 (or the pseudogene TRBV3-2) and J is TRBJ2-2; D perhaps matches TRBD2 (6 bases). This CDR3 contains 16 residues. Germline assignment: CDR1 LGHDT and CDR2 YNNKEL (reference sequence). The V end lost 1 base, the J end lost 6 bases, and 15 bases lay between the germline ends. The CDR3: CASSQGSGTISGELFF. The DNA of the CDR3 is TGTGCCAGCAGCCAAGGTAGCGGTACGATTTCCGGGGAGCTGTTTTTT.

This chain links TRBV5-4 with TRBJ1-2; maybe TRBD1 (6 bases). Looked up from germline, CDR1 is SGHNT and CDR2 is YYREEE (reference sequence). V was pared by 1 base and J by 7 bases, with 14 bases between. CDR3 length equals 14 residues. In DNA form, the CDR3 reads TGTGCCAGCAGCTTGTTGGGATCGGGGGCTGGCTACACCTTC. Its translation is CASSLLGSGAGYTF.

The chain uses TRBV11-2 and TRBJ2-1; TRBD2 aligns across 10 bases. The V gene end was trimmed by 5 bases and the J gene end by 0 bases; junction bases not matched to a gene: 7. CDR1 and CDR2 from the germline V gene are SGHAT and FQNNGV. The CDR3 length is 17 residues. The CDR3: CASSPGTSAFSYNEQFF. The CDR3 DNA sequence: TGTGCCAGCAGCCCCGGGACTAGCGCATTCTCCTACAATGAGCAGTTCTTC.

Of note for this clone: Other DNA sequences in this specimen translate into the identical CDR3. The chain links TRBV19 to TRBJ1-5; 8 positions agree with TRBD1. The CDR3 loop spans 14 amino acids. From germline, CDR1 is LNHDA and CDR2 SQIVND (reference sequence). The trim removed 4 bases at V and 2 bases at J, leaving 1 base unmatched. The CDR3 bases are TGTGCCAGTAGTACGACAGGGGGCAATCAGCCCCAGCATTTT. It is translated as CASSTTGGNQPQHF.

The rearrangement links TRBV6-4 to TRBJ1-1; a weak D match, TRBD1 (5 bases). With 4 bases removed from V and 2 bases from J, the gap between germline ends came to 20 bases. Germline V gene lookup returns CDR1 MRHNA and CDR2 SNTAGT. The CDR3 runs to 17 residues. CDR3 region: CASSGIPLGLTNTEAFF. The CDR3, as DNA: TGTGCCAGCAGTGGGATACCTTTGGGGCTTACAAACACTGAAGCTTTCTTT.

The V and J genes are TRBV9 and TRBJ2-7, with TRBD1 as a possible D gene (5 bases). Germline V lookup: CDR1 SGDLS, CDR2 YYNGEE. The CDR3 is 14 residues long. Trimming removed 2 bases from V and 5 bases from J, with 14 bases in between. DNA for the CDR3: TGTGCCAGCAGCGTGGGTTCAGGGAAGGACGAGCAGTACTTC. Translating it yields CASSVGSGKDEQYF.

The chain uses TRBV29-1 and TRBJ2-2, with 7 bases that match TRBD2. This CDR3 comprises 15 residues. CDR1 and CDR2 from the germline V gene are SQVTM and ANQGSEA. With 4 bases clipped from V and 5 bases from J, the junction kept 10 bases outside the gene matches. The CDR3 bases are TGCAGCGTTGCCCTGGCGGGAGCGTTTACCGGGGAGCTGTTTTTT. This encodes CSVALAGAFTGELFF.

Points on this clone: The identical CDR3 is also encoded by other nucleotide sequences in the sample. The chain carries TRBV7-9 and TRBJ1-1; a weak D match, TRBD1 (6 bases). There are 13 residues in the CDR3. The V gene lost 4 bases and the J gene lost 1 base, with 7 bases spanning the gap. CDR1 SEHNR and CDR2 FQNEAQ come from the germline V gene (reference sequence). In nucleotides, the CDR3 is TGTGCCAGCAGCTGGGGGCGGAACACTGAAGCTTTCTTT. This encodes CASSWGRNTEAFF.

This clone appeared a single time. The rearrangement links TRBV29-1 to TRBJ1-1; a weak D match, TRBD1 (6 bases). Trimming took off 6 bases at V and 0 bases at J, with 11 bases between the two ends. The CDR3 spans 13 residues. Germline loops: CDR1 SQVTM, CDR2 ANQGSEA. The CDR3, as DNA: TGCAGCGTCAAGGGGACAATGAACACTGAAGCTTTCTTT. It codes for CSVKGTMNTEAFF.

The chain recombines TRBV19 with TRBJ2-2; either TRBD1 or TRBD2 may supply D (5 bases each). This CDR3 is 16 amino acids long. The germline CDR1 and CDR2 sequences are LNHDA and SQIVND (reference sequence). V dropped 3 bases and J dropped 4 bases, with 15 bases sitting between them. The CDR3 DNA is TGTGCCAGTAGTATGAGGGGTCCCCCGTCCACCGGGGAGCTGTTTTTT. It codes for CASSMRGPPSTGELFF.

The V call is TRBV7-3, the J call TRBJ1-5; D ambiguous. Germline values: CDR1 SGHTA, CDR2 FQGTGA. There are 14 residues in the CDR3. V gave up 0 bases and J gave up 5 bases, with 8 bases separating them. CDR3 sequence reads: CASSLTGPDQPQHF. DNA for the CDR3: TGTGCCAGCAGCTTAACTGGTCCCGATCAGCCCCAGCATTTT. Full variable domain (remainder filled in from reference TRBV7-3 and TRBJ1-5): GAGVSQTPSNKVTEKGKYVELRCDPISGHTALYWYRQSLGQGPEFLIYFQGTGAADDSGLPNDRFFAVRPEGSVSTLKIQRTERGDSAVYLCASSLTGPDQPQHFGDGTRLSIL.

V is TRBV7-3 and J is TRBJ1-6, with D possibly matching TRBD1 (6 bases). Trimming left V 5 bases short and J 7 bases short, with 15 bases between. The germline gives CDR1 SGHTA, CDR2 FQGTGA. CDR3 length equals 15 residues. In nucleotides, the CDR3 is TGTGCCAGCAGCGCCAATTTGGGGGCGAATTCACCCCTCCACTTT. Translating gives CASSANLGANSPLHF. Together with reference TRBV7-3 and TRBJ1-6, the CDR3 gives the full variable domain: GAGVSQTPSNKVTEKGKYVELRCDPISGHTALYWYRQSLGQGPEFLIYFQGTGAADDSGLPNDRFFAVRPEGSVSTLKIQRTERGDSAVYLCASSANLGANSPLHFGNGTRLTVT.

The V gene is TRBV7-3, the J gene TRBJ1-6, with D possibly matching TRBD1 (5 bases). The CDR3 sequence is 13 residues long. V gave up 2 bases and J gave up 7 bases, with 6 bases separating them. Germline assignment: CDR1 SGHTA and CDR2 FQGTGA. CDR3 sequence: CASSLDSNSPLHF. The CDR3 DNA reads TGTGCCAGCAGCTTAGACAGCAATTCACCCCTCCACTTT.

The chain links TRBV28 to TRBJ1-4; 7 bases align to TRBD1. V shed 1 base and J 6 bases; nucleotides not matched to a gene: 8. Germline V gene sequence: CDR1 MDHEN, CDR2 SYDVKM. This CDR3 region has 16 residues. In DNA, the CDR3 is TGTGCCAGCAGTTTATCACAGGGGATCTTATATGAAAAACTGTTTTTT. As protein: CASSLSQGILYEKLFF.

The chain uses TRBV7-6 and TRBJ1-1; perhaps TRBD1 as D (5 bases). Germline CDR1 is SGHVS and CDR2 is FNYEAQ. V lost 1 base and J lost 10, with 10 bases in between. This CDR3 is 12 amino acids long. The chain's CDR3 is CASSLDGGVAFF. The DNA of the CDR3 is TGTGCCAGCAGCTTAGACGGGGGGGTAGCTTTCTTT.

This sequence joins TRBV7-2 and TRBJ2-7, with no clear D. The CDR3 runs to 14 residues. V lost 1 base and J lost 2, with 9 bases in between. The germline CDR1 and CDR2 sequences are SGHTA and FQGNSA. The CDR3 DNA is TGTGCCAGCAGCTTAGTCGGCGGAACCTACGAGCAGTACTTC. Translated: CASSLVGGTYEQYF.

The J gene is TRBJ1-5, the V gene TRBV28; D might be TRBD1 (5 bases). Trimming pared 1 base from V and 1 base from J, leaving 8 bases between. The CDR3 sequence is 15 residues long. Germline CDR1 and CDR2: MDHEN and SYDVKM. This chain's CDR3 is CASSLSGASNQPQHF. CDR3 in DNA: TGTGCCAGCAGTTTATCTGGGGCCAGCAATCAGCCCCAGCATTTT.

The rearrangement joins TRBV6-6 to TRBJ1-4; D is uncertain. Trimming took off 4 bases at V and 7 bases at J, with 4 bases between the two ends. Germline CDR1 reads MNHNY; CDR2 reads SVGAGI (reference sequence). This CDR3 is 11 amino acids long. This CDR3 reads CASSFREKLFF. The CDR3 DNA follows: TGTGCCAGCAGTTTCCGTGAAAAACTGTTTTTT.

This chain links TRBV28 with TRBJ2-1; D call uncertain. Trimming took 2 bases from V and 0 from J, leaving 11 bases between them. This CDR3 is 16 amino acids long. Germline values: CDR1 MDHEN, CDR2 SYDVKM. For the CDR3, the DNA is TGTGCCAGCAGTTTAAGGATCTCAAGCTCCTACAATGAGCAGTTCTTC. This sequence encodes CASSLRISSSYNEQFF.

The chain employs TRBV7-3 and TRBJ2-2; 7 bases align to TRBD1. Germline-derived CDR1 and CDR2 are SGHTA and FQGTGA. The CDR3 length is 16 residues. Trimming removed 4 bases from V and 0 bases from J; junction bases left unmatched: 5. This chain's CDR3 is CASSSQTGPNTGELFF. For the CDR3, the DNA is TGTGCCAGCAGCTCCCAGACAGGGCCGAACACCGGGGAGCTGTTTTTT.

The V and J genes are TRBV5-1 and TRBJ2-7; D is possibly TRBD1 (6 bases). V lost 2 bases, J lost 2 bases, and 8 bases lay in between. The CDR3 length is 13 residues. From germline, CDR1 is SGHRS and CDR2 YFSETQ. The CDR3 sequence is CASSFGTTYEQYF. CDR3 DNA: TGCGCCAGCAGCTTCGGGACAACCTACGAGCAGTACTTC. Supplemented by reference TRBV5-1 and TRBJ2-7, the full variable domain reads KAGVTQTPRYLIKTRGQQVTLSCSPISGHRSVSWYQQTPGQGLQFLFEYFSETQRNKGNFPGRFSGRQFSNSRSEMNVSTLELGDSALYLCASSFGTTYEQYFGPGTRLTVT.

This rearrangement joins TRBV9 to TRBJ2-3; no clear D. Trimming pared 1 base from V and 0 bases from J, leaving 6 bases between. Germline CDR1 SGDLS, CDR2 YYNGEE. This CDR3 spans 14 amino acids. The CDR3 DNA is TGTGCCAGCAGCGTATCCGCCAGCACAGATACGCAGTATTTT. As protein: CASSVSASTDTQYF.

This clone was detected a few times. This chain uses TRBV5-4 with TRBJ2-1; TRBD2 matches at 7 bases. Germline values: CDR1 SGHNT, CDR2 YYREEE (reference sequence). J was trimmed by 6 bases and V by 5 bases; bases with no gene match: 11. This CDR3 spans 15 amino acids. In nucleotides, the CDR3 is TGTGCCAGCAGACCTCGGCGGGAGTCGTCCAATGAGCAGTTCTTC. This encodes CASRPRRESSNEQFF. Full variable domain (remainder filled in from reference TRBV5-4 and TRBJ2-1): ETGVTQSPTHLIKTRGQQVTLRCSSQSGHNTVSWYQQALGQGPQFIFQYYREEENGRGNFPPRFSGLQFPNYSSELNVNALELDDSALYLCASRPRRESSNEQFFGPGTRLTVL.

This clone was counted a single time. The chain combines TRBV6-2 or TRBV6-3 with TRBJ1-6; D not certain. This CDR3 has 16 amino acids. The V end lost 0 bases, the J end lost 10 bases, and 16 bases lay between the germline ends. Germline lookup yields CDR1 MNHEY and CDR2 SVGEGT. This CDR3 is CASSYSKGASFSPLHF. The DNA of the CDR3 is TGTGCCAGCAGTTACTCGAAGGGTGCCTCCTTCTCACCCCTCCACTTT.

The chain uses TRBV10-3 and TRBJ2-1; 14 nucleotides match TRBD2. The CDR3 has 16 amino acids. Germline lookup yields CDR1 ENHRY and CDR2 SYGVKD. The V segment lost 6 bases and the J segment 4 bases; nucleotides outside the gene matches: 5. CDR3 DNA sequence: TGTGCCATCAGCAGGACTAGCGGGAGGACTTACAATGAGCAGTTCTTC. Amino acids: CAISRTSGRTYNEQFF.

The rearrangement uses TRBV6-5 and TRBJ2-7, with 7 bases identical to TRBD2. The CDR3 sequence is 12 residues long. Trimming at V came to 8 bases and at J to 2 bases, leaving 3 bases not matched to a gene. Germline lookup yields CDR1 MNHEY and CDR2 SVGAGI. CDR3 loop: CASASGTYEQYF. CDR3 sequence (DNA): TGTGCCAGCGCTAGCGGAACCTACGAGCAGTACTTC.